This T cell receptor beta chain stems from a study of T cell clusters in autoimmune cytopenias. Germline V gene data show CDR1 as SQVTM and CDR2 as ANQGSEA. The CDR3 runs 16 residues. Each sample's input was 250 ng genomic DNA, 35,000 to 40,000 genome equivalents. TRB was amplified by touch-down multiplex PCR, primer pools A and B combined. One entry per CDR3 protein, without DNA, is what TCRdb gives after re-calling the multiplex PCR reads. This sample's clone table lists around 4,300 distinct CDR3 sequences. This clonotype is classed as medium-sized (0.01 to 0.1%) by frequency. This sample was also put to use in a study of T cell repertoires in aging, cancer and after chemotherapy. According to that study: Across the chemotherapy interval, each cancer cohort showed higher median generation probability, suggesting thymic rebound.

The TCR comes from a human donor in good health. V and J are TRBV29-1 and TRBJ2-5; there is no DNA to check the TCRdb D call of TRBD2. The sample comprised peripheral blood. CDR3 region: CSVMGTMGRPQETQYF.